This is a list of T cell receptor beta chains from one sample in a study of blood T cell repertoires in COVID-19. Data came from immunoSEQ multiplex PCR; TCRdb stores just in-frame clones and leaves some out. The sample has about 470,000 clones, about nine tenths seen once; the top ten hold around 0.64%. The sequenced sample consisted of PBMCs or T cells enriched from blood (not recorded which). Every receptor here comes from a young woman who had recovered from COVID-19. CDR3s include the opening cysteine and the closing phenylalanine or tryptophan. The D gene is left open where the match is weak. Size values are once, few and many counts, or a class for expanded clones, and some rows have none.

TRBJ1-1,TRBV7-2,-,-,CASSLEVPREAFF,TGTGCCAGCAGCTTAGAGGTCCCGCGGGAAGCTTTCTTT
TRBJ1-6,TRBV19,-,once,CASTRVPNSPLHF,TGTGCCAGTACCAGGGTTCCCAATTCACCCCTCCACTTT
TRBJ1-1,TRBV6-5,TRBD1,few,CASTLGQGGDTEAFF,TGTGCCAGCACCCTCGGACAGGGGGGGGACACTGAAGCTTTCTTT
TRBJ1-4,TRBV2,TRBD1,-,CASSDPTGPNEKLFF,TGTGCCAGCAGTGATCCGACAGGGCCCAATGAAAAACTGTTTTTT
TRBJ1-6,TRBV19,TRBD1,-,CASSIDFTASGTGTHSPLHF,TGTGCCAGTAGTATAGATTTTACTGCTTCCGGGACAGGGACCCATTCACCCCTCCACTTT
TRBJ2-7,TRBV6-6,TRBD2,once,CASSRGDLRRDCEQYF,TGTGCCAGCAGTCGGGGGGACCTTCGGAGGGATTGCGAGCAGTACTTC
TRBJ2-3,TRBV24-1,-,-,CATSDLWLITDTQYF,TGTGCCACCAGTGATTTGTGGCTTATTACAGATACGCAGTATTTT
TRBJ2-5,TRBV9,TRBD1,-,CASSNGQGHRAQYF,TGTGCCAGCAGCAACGGACAGGGGCACAGGGCCCAGTACTTC
TRBJ2-3,TRBV7-9,TRBD1,-,CASRNRVGDRGYSDTQYF,TGTGCCAGCAGGAATCGCGTGGGGGACAGGGGGTACTCAGATACGCAGTATTTT
TRBJ2-5,TRBV2,TRBD2,-,CASSPGLASLTRETQYF,TGTGCCAGCAGCCCTGGACTAGCGAGTCTAACTCGCGAGACCCAGTACTTC
TRBJ2-1,TRBV27,TRBD1,-,CASSLTGGGYNEQFF,TGTGCCAGCAGCCTGACAGGGGGAGGCTACAATGAGCAGTTCTTC
TRBJ2-5,TRBV29-1,-,-,CSVTTGQETQYF,TGCAGCGTCACCACGGGACAAGAGACCCAGTACTTC
TRBJ1-5,TRBV28,TRBD1,-,CASSFLTGFGQPQHF,TGTGCCAGCAGTTTCCTGACAGGGTTCGGGCAGCCCCAGCATTTT
TRBJ1-5,TRBV30,-,-,CAWSVNREQPQHF,TGTGCCTGGAGTGTAAACAGGGAGCAGCCCCAGCATTTT
TRBJ2-1,TRBV28,TRBD2,-,CASRLRLAGEQFF,TGTGCCAGCAGGTTACGACTAGCGGGGGAGCAGTTCTTC
TRBJ2-2,TRBV2,TRBD1,-,CASSRTGGYDTGELFF,TGTGCCAGCAGTCGGACAGGGGGCTATGACACCGGGGAGCTGTTTTTT
TRBJ2-1,TRBV5-1,-,-,CASSLRGTQTYEQFF,TGCGCCAGCAGTCTTAGGGGGACCCAGACCTATGAGCAGTTCTTC
TRBJ2-1,TRBV24-1,-,-,CATSDSRFAEQFF,TGTGCCACCAGTGATTCGCGTTTTGCTGAGCAGTTCTTC
TRBJ2-3,TRBV7-8,TRBD1,-,CASSLTGGASTDTQYF,TGTGCCAGCAGCCTTACAGGGGGCGCGAGCACAGATACGCAGTATTTT
TRBJ1-4,TRBV6-5,TRBD1,-,CASTGGGTGREKLFF,TGTGCCAGCACTGGGGGAGGGACAGGGCGGGAAAAACTGTTTTTT